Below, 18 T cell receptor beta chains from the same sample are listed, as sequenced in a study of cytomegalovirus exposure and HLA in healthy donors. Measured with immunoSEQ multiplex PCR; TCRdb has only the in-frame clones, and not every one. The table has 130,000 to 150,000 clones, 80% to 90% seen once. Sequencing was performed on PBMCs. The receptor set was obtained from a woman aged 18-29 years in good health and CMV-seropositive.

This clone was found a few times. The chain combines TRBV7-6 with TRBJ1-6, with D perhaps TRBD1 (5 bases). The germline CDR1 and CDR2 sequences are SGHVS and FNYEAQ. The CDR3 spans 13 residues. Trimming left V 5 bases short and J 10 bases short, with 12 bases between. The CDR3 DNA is TGTGCCAGCAGCCCTGAGACAGACTCACCCCTCCACTTT. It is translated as CASSPETDSPLHF.

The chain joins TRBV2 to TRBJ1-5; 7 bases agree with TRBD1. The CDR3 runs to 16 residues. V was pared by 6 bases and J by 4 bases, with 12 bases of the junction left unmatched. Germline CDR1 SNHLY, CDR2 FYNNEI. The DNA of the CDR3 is TGTGCCAGCAGGGATGGAGGGGGACAGCCTAATCAGCCCCAGCATTTT. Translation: CASRDGGGQPNQPQHF.

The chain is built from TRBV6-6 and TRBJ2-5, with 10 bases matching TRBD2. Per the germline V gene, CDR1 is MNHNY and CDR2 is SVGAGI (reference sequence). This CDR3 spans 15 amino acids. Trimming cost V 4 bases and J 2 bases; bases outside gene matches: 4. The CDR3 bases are TGTGCCAGCAGTTTGAATAGCGGGGGGCAAGAGACCCAGTACTTC. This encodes CASSLNSGGQETQYF.

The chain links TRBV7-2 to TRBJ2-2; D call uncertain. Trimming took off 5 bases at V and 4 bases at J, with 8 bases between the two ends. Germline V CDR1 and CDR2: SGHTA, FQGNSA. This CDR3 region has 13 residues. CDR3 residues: CASSVTITGELFF. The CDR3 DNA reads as TGTGCCAGCAGCGTAACAATCACCGGGGAGCTGTTTTTT.

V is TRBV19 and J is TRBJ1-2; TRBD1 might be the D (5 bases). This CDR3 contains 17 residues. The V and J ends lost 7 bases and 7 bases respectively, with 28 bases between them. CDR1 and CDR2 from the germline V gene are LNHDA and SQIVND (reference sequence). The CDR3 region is CASTPGRWGPRVSGYTF. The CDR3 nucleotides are TGTGCCAGTACCCCTGGTCGGTGGGGCCCGAGAGTCTCTGGCTACACCTTC.

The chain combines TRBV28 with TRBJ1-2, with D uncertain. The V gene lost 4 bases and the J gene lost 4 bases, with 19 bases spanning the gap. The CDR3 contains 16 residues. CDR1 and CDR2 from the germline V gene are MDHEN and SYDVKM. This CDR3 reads CASSSRMSGYFYGYTF. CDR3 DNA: TGTGCCAGCAGTTCGCGGATGTCTGGGTATTTCTATGGCTACACCTTC.

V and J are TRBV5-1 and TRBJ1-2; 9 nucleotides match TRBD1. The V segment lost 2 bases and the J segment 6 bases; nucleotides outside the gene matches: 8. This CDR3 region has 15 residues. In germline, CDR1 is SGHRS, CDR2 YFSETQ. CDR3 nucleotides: TGCGCCAGCAGCTTACCAACCGGGACAGGGCATGGCTACACCTTC. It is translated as CASSLPTGTGHGYTF.

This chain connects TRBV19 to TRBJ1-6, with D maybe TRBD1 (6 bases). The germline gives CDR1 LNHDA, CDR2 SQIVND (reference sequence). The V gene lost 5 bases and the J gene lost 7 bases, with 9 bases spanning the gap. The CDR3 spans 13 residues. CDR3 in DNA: TGTGCCAGTAGTGGGGACATAAATTCACCCCTCCACTTT. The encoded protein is CASSGDINSPLHF.

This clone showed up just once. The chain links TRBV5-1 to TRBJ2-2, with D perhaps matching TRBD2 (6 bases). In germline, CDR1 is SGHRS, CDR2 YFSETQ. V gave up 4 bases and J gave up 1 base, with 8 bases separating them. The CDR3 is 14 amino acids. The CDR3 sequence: CASSGGMNTGELFF. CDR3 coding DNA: TGCGCCAGCAGCGGAGGGATGAACACCGGGGAGCTGTTTTTT. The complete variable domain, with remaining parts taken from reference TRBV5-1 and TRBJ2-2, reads KAGVTQTPRYLIKTRGQQVTLSCSPISGHRSVSWYQQTPGQGLQFLFEYFSETQRNKGNFPGRFSGRQFSNSRSEMNVSTLELGDSALYLCASSGGMNTGELFFGEGSRLTVL.

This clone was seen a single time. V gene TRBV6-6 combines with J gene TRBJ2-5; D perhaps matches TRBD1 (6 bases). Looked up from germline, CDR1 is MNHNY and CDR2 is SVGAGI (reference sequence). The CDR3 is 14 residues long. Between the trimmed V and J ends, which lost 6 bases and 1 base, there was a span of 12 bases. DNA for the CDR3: TGTGCCAGCAGCACAGGGACCCTCCAAGAGACCCAGTACTTC. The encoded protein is CASSTGTLQETQYF.

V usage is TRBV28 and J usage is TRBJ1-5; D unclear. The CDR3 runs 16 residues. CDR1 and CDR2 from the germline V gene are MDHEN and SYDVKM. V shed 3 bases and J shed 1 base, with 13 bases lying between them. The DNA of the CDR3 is TGTGCCAGCAGTTTCATGGGCAAAAGAAGCAATCAGCCCCAGCATTTT. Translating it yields CASSFMGKRSNQPQHF.

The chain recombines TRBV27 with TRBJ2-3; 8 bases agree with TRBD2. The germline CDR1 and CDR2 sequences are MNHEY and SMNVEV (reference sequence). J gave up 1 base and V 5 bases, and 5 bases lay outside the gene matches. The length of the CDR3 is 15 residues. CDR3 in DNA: TGTGCCAGCAGTAGCGGGGGCTCGGGCACAGATACGCAGTATTTT. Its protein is CASSSGGSGTDTQYF.

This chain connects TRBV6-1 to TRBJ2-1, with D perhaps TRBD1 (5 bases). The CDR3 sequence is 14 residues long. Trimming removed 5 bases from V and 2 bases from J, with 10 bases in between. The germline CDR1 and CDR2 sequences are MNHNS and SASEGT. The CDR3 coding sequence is TGTGCCAGCAGTTGGGGCCGCGCCTACAATGAGCAGTTCTTC. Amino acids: CASSWGRAYNEQFF.

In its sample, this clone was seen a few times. The CDR3 DNA is TGTGCCAGCAGCTTGGGGAGGACAGGGAGCAATCAGCCCCAGCATTTT. Its protein product is CASSLGRTGSNQPQHF. The chain employs TRBV5-6 and TRBJ1-5, with 8 bases fitting TRBD1. The CDR3 is 16 amino acids. The germline gives CDR1 SGHDT, CDR2 YYEEEE. After removal of 0 bases from V and 1 base from J, the junction contained 3 bases not matched to a gene.

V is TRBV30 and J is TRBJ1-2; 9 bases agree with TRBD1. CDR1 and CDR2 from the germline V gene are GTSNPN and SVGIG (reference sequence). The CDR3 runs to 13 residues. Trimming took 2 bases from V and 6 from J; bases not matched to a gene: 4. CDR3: CAWSPGTGHGYTF. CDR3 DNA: TGTGCCTGGAGTCCCGGGACAGGGCATGGCTACACCTTC.

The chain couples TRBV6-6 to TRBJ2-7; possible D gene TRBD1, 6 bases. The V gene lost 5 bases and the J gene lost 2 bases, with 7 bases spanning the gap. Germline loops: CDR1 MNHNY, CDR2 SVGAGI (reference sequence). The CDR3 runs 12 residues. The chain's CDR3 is CASSTGTYEQYF. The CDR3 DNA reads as TGTGCCAGCAGTACAGGGACCTACGAGCAGTACTTC.

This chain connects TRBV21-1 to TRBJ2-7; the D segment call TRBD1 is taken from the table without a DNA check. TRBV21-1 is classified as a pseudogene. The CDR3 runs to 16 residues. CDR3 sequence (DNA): TGTGCCAGCAGCAAAAGAGGACAGGGGTACGTATACGAGCAGTACTTC. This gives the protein CASSKRGQGYVYEQYF.

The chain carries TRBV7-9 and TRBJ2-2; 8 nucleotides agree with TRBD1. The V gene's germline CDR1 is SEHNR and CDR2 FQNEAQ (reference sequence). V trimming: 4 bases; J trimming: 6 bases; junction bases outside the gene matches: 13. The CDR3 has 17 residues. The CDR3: CASSSDRAQKFSGELFF. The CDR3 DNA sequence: TGTGCCAGCAGCTCGGACAGGGCCCAGAAGTTCTCCGGGGAGCTGTTTTTT.